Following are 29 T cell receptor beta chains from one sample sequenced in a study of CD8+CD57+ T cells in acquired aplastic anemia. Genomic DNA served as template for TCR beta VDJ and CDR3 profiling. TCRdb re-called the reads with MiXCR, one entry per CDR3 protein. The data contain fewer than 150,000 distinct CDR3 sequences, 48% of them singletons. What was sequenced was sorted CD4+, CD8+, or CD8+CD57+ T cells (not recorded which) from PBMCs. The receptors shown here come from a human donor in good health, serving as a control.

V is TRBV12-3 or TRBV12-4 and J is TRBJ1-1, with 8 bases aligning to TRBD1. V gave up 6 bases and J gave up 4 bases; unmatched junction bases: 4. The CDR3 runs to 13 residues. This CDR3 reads CASRGQAITEAFF. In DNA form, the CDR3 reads TGTGCCAGCAGGGGACAGGCGATCACTGAAGCTTTCTTT.

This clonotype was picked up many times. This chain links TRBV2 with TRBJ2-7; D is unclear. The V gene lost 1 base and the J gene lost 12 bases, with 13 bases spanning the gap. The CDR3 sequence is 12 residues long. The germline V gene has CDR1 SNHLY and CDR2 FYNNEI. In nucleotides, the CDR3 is TGTGCCAGCAGTGAAGGGTCATGGTCCCCGTACTTC. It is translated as CASSEGSWSPYF.

The CDR3 sequence is CASSRRQGRGLEGLGYEQFF. In nucleotides, the CDR3 is TGTGCCAGCAGCCGTCGACAGGGGAGGGGGTTAGAGGGGTTGGGATATGAGCAGTTCTTC. The J gene is TRBJ2-1, the V gene TRBV14; D may be TRBD1 (8 bases). The CDR3 extends over 20 amino acids. Deletions cut 4 bases from V and 8 bases from J, with 33 bases between. Germline-derived CDR1 and CDR2 are SGHDN and FVKESK.

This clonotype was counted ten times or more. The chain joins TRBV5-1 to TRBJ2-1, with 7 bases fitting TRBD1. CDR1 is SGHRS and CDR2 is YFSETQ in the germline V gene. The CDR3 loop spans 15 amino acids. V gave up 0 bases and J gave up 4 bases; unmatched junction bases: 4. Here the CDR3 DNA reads TGCGCCAGCAGCTTGGCCGGGACAGAGTACAATGAGCAGTTCTTC. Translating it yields CASSLAGTEYNEQFF.

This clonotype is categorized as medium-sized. CDR3 DNA sequence: TGTGCCAGCAGCTTAAGGGCTGACCTTAACTATGGCTACACCTTC. It yields the protein CASSLRADLNYGYTF. The chain couples TRBV7-2 to TRBJ1-2; D is uncertain. The V gene's germline CDR1 is SGHTA and CDR2 FQGNSA. With 2 bases removed from V and 1 base from J, the gap between germline ends came to 11 bases. This CDR3 comprises 15 residues.

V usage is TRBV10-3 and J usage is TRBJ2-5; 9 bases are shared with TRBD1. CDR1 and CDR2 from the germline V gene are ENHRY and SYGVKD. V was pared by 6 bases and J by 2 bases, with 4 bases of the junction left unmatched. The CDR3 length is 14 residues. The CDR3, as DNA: TGTGCCATCAGCAGGACAGGGGTGCAAGAGACCCAGTACTTC. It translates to CAISRTGVQETQYF.

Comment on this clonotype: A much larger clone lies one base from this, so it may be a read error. The DNA for the CDR3 is TGTGCCCGCAGCCCGGGACTAGCGGGGGGCGAGCAGTACTTC. It specifies CARSPGLAGGEQYF. The gene calls are TRBV5-4 and TRBJ2-7; 15 bases align to TRBD2. The CDR3 extends over 14 amino acids. The germline V gene encodes CDR1 SGHNT and CDR2 YYREEE (reference sequence). The whole variable domain, filled in from reference TRBV5-4 and TRBJ2-7, reads ETGVTQSPTHLIKTRGQQVTLRCSSQSGHNTVSWYQQALGQGPQFIFQYYREEENGRGNFPPRFSGLQFPNYSSELNVNALELDDSALYLCARSPGLAGGEQYFGPGTRLTVT.

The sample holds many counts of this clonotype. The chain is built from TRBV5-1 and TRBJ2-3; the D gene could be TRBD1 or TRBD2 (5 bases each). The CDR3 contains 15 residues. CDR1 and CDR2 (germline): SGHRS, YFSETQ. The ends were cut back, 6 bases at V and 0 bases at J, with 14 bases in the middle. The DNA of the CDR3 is TGCGCCAGCACCCTCTCTGGGGGTAGCACAGATACGCAGTATTTT. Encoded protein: CASTLSGGSTDTQYF.

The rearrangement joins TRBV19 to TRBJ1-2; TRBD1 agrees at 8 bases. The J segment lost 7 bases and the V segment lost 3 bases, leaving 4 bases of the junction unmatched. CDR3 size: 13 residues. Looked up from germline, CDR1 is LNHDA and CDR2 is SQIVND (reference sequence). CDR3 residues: CASSISGQVGYTF. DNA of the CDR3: TGTGCCAGTAGTATTTCGGGACAGGTTGGCTACACCTTC.

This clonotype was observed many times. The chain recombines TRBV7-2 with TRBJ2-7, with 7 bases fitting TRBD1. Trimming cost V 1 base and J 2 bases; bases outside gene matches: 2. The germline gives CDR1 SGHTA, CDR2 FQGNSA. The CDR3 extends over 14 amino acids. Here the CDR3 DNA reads TGTGCCAGCAGCTTAGGGGGGACAGCCTACGAGCAGTACTTC. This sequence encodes CASSLGGTAYEQYF.

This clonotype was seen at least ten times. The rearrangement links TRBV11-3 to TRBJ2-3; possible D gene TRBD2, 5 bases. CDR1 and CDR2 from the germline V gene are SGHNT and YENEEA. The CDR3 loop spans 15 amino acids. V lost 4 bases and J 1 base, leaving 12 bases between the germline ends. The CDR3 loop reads CASSSDGKRTDTQYF. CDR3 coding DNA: TGTGCCAGCAGCTCGGACGGGAAGCGCACAGATACGCAGTATTTT.

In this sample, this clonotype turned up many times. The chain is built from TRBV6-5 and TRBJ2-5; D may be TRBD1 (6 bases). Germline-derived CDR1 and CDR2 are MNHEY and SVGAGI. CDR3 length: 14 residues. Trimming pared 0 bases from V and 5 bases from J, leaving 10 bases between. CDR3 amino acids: CASSYSSGGETQYF. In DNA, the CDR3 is TGTGCCAGCAGTTACTCGAGTGGGGGCGAGACCCAGTACTTC.

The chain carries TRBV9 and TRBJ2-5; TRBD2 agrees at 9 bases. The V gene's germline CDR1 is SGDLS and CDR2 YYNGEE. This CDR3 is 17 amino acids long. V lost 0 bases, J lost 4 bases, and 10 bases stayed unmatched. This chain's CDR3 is CASSVVGGGAFRETQYF. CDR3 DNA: TGTGCCAGCAGCGTAGTGGGCGGGGGGGCATTTCGAGAGACCCAGTACTTC.

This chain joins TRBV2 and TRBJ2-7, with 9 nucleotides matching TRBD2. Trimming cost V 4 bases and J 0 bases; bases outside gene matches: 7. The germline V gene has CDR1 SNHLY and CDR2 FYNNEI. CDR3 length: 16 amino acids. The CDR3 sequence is CASSGISSGSSYEQYF. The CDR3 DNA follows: TGTGCCAGCAGTGGAATCAGTAGCGGGAGCTCCTACGAGCAGTACTTC.

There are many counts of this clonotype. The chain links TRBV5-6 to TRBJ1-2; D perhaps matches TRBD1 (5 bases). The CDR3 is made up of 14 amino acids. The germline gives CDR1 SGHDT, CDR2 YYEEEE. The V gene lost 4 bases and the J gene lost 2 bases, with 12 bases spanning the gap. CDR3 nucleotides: TGTGCCAGCAGCCCCTGGGACCGAAACTATGGCTACACCTTC. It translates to CASSPWDRNYGYTF.

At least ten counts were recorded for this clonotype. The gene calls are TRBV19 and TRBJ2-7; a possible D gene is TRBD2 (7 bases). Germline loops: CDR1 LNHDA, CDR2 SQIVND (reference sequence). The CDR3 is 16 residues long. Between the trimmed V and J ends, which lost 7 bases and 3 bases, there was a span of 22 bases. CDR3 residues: CASTSVAGGRIYEQYF. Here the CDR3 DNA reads TGTGCCAGTACCTCCGTTGCCGGGGGGCGTATCTACGAGCAGTACTTC.

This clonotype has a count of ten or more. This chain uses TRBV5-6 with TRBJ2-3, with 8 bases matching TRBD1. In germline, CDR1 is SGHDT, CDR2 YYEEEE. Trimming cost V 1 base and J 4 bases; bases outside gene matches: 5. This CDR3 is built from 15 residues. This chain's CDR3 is CASSLWAGGPDTQYF. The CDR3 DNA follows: TGTGCCAGCAGCTTGTGGGCAGGGGGCCCAGATACGCAGTATTTT.

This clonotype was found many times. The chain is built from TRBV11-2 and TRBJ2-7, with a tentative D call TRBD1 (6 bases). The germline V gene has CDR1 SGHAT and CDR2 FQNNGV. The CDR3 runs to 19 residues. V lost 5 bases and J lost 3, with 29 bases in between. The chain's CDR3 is CASSLDWGTPSASYYEQYF. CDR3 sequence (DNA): TGTGCCAGCAGCCTCGATTGGGGGACACCCTCCGCCAGTTACTACGAGCAGTACTTC.

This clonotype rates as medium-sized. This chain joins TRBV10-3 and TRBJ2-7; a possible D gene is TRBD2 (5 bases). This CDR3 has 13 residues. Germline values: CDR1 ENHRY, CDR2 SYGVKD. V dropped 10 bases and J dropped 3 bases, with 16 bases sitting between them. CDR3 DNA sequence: TGTGCCACAGAGGACGGTCGGGACTACGAGCAGTACTTC. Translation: CATEDGRDYEQYF.

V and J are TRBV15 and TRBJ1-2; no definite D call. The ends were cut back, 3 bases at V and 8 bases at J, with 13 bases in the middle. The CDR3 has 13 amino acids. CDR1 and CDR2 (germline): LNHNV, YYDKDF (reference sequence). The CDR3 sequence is CATSSSHLGGYTF. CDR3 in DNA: TGTGCCACCAGCAGCAGCCACCTAGGGGGCTACACCTTC.

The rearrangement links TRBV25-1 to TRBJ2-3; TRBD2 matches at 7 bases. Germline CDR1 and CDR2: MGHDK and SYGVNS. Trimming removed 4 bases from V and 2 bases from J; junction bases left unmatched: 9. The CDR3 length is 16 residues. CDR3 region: CASSALGEGNTDTQYF. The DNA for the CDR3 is TGTGCCAGCAGTGCCCTTGGGGAGGGCAACACAGATACGCAGTATTTT.

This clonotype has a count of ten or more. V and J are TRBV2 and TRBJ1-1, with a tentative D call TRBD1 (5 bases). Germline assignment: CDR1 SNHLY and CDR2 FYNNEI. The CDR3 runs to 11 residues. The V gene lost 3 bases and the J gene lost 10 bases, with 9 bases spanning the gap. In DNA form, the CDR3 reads TGTGCCAGCAGTGACCCAGGGATAGCTTTCTTT. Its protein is CASSDPGIAFF.

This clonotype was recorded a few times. The chain's CDR3 is CASSWGNSEQYF. The CDR3 bases are TGTGCCAGCAGTTGGGGGAATAGCGAGCAGTACTTC. The chain uses TRBV12-3 or TRBV12-4 and TRBJ2-7; D may be TRBD1 or TRBD2 (5 bases each). Trimming left V 4 bases short and J 6 bases short, with 10 bases between. There are 12 residues in the CDR3.

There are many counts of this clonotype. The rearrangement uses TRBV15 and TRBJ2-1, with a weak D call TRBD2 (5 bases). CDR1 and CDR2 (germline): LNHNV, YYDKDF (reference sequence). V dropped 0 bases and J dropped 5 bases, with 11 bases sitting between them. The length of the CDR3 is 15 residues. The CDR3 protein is CATSRDPGSNNEQFF. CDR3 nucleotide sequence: TGTGCCACCAGCAGAGACCCGGGGTCAAACAATGAGCAGTTCTTC.

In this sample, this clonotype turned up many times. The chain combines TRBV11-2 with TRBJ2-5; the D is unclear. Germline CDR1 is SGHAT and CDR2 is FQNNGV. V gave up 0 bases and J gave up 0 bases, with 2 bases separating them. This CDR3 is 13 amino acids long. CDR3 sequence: CASSLDHQETQYF. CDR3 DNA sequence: TGTGCCAGCAGCTTAGACCACCAAGAGACCCAGTACTTC.

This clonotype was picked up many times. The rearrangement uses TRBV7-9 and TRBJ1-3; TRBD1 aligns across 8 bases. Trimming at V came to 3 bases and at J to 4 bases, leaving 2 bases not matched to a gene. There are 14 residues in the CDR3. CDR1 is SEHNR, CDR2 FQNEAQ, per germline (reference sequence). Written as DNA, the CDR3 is TGTGCCAGCAGCTTCCGGGACAGGGGAAACACCATATATTTT. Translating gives CASSFRDRGNTIYF.

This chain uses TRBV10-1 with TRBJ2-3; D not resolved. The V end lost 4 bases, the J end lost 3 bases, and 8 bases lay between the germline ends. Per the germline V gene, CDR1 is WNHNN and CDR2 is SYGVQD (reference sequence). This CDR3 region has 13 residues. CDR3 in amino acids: CASSVYGTDTQYF. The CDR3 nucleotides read TGCGCCAGCAGTGTCTACGGTACAGATACGCAGTATTTT.

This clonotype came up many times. CDR3 nucleotide sequence: TGTGCCAGTTCTGGTGGGGAGTACGAGCAGTACTTC. Its protein is CASSGGEYEQYF. This chain links TRBV28 with TRBJ2-7, with a possible D match to TRBD2 (5 bases). Germline V gives CDR1 MDHEN, CDR2 SYDVKM. V lost 9 bases and J 4 bases, leaving 13 bases between the germline ends. This CDR3 spans 12 amino acids.

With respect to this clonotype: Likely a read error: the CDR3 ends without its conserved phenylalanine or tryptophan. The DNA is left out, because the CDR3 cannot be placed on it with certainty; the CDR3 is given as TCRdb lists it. CDR3 protein: CAISRDGGSISGANVLKI. The gene calls are TRBV10-3 and TRBJ2-6; TRBD2, the D gene given by the table, was not confirmed from the DNA. The germline V gene encodes CDR1 ENHRY and CDR2 SYGVKD. With termini counted, the CDR3 has 18 amino acids.